The next 11 T cell receptor beta chains were all read from a single sample in a study of cytomegalovirus exposure and HLA in healthy donors. Use of 60 Vbeta and 13 Jbeta primers characterized the PCR. TCRdb's copy holds only in-frame clones and misses some; the assay was immunoSEQ multiplex PCR. This sample has 150,000 or so clones, with roughly 79% found just once. Input material: PBMCs. The receptors shown here come from a young man in good health and CMV-seronegative.

This clone was recorded a few times. The rearrangement uses TRBV4-1 and TRBJ1-5; the D gene is possibly TRBD1 (6 bases). The CDR3 contains 16 residues. V lost 1 base, J lost 2 bases, and 12 bases lay in between. Germline V CDR1 and CDR2: MGHRA, YSYEKL. The CDR3 region is CASSQGGQYGNQPQHF. CDR3 bases: TGCGCCAGCAGCCAAGGGGGGCAGTACGGCAATCAGCCCCAGCATTTT.

The gene calls are TRBV27 and TRBJ1-4, with 8 bases lining up with TRBD1. Germline V lookup: CDR1 MNHEY, CDR2 SMNVEV (reference sequence). J lost 6 bases, V lost 4 bases, and 4 bases had no gene match. The CDR3 spans 14 residues. The CDR3 region has the DNA TGTGCCAGCAGTTGGACAGGGAAGGATGAAAAACTGTTTTTT. Its protein product is CASSWTGKDEKLFF.

This clone was seen only a few times. The chain carries TRBV28 and TRBJ1-5, with 10 nucleotides matching TRBD1. The length of the CDR3 is 14 residues. The V gene's germline CDR1 is MDHEN and CDR2 SYDVKM. J gave up 3 bases and V 6 bases, and 2 bases lay outside the gene matches. CDR3 in DNA: TGTGCCAGCAGCGGACAGGGGGACAATCAGCCCCAGCATTTT. This sequence encodes CASSGQGDNQPQHF.

The gene calls are TRBV5-8 and TRBJ2-1; possible D gene TRBD2, 5 bases. Germline V lookup: CDR1 SGHTS, CDR2 YDEGEE. The V and J ends lost 4 bases and 4 bases respectively, with 18 bases between them. CDR3 length: 16 residues. CDR3 protein: CASSQAPSPVYNEQFF. The CDR3 DNA sequence: TGTGCCAGCAGCCAGGCCCCTAGCCCGGTTTACAATGAGCAGTTCTTC. The complete variable domain, with remaining parts taken from reference TRBV5-8 and TRBJ2-1, reads EAGVTQSPTHLIKTRGQQATLRCSPISGHTSVYWYQQALGLGLQFLLWYDEGEERNRGNFPPRFSGRQFPNYSSELNVNALELEDSALYLCASSQAPSPVYNEQFFGPGTRLTVL.

V and J are TRBV6-5 and TRBJ2-1; 13 bases fit TRBD2. The V gene end was trimmed by 6 bases and the J gene end by 7 bases; junction bases not matched to a gene: 3. There are 14 residues in the CDR3. Germline-derived CDR1 and CDR2 are MNHEY and SVGAGI. CDR3 coding DNA: TGTGCCAGCAGGACTAGCGGGAGGCTTAATGAGCAGTTCTTC. It specifies CASRTSGRLNEQFF.

This chain uses TRBV9 with TRBJ1-3; 9 bases are a match to TRBD1. The germline gives CDR1 SGDLS, CDR2 YYNGEE. V lost 2 bases and J lost 7; bases outside the gene matches: 4. This CDR3 is 14 amino acids long. CDR3 in amino acids: CASSVSGQGNTIYF. The CDR3 nucleotides read TGTGCCAGCAGCGTTTCTGGACAGGGGAACACCATATATTTT.

The chain carries TRBV29-1 and TRBJ1-4; D is perhaps TRBD1 (5 bases). Trimming removed 1 base at V and 7 bases at J, with 19 bases between. CDR3 length equals 16 residues. Germline assignment: CDR1 SQVTM and CDR2 ANQGSEA. CDR3 sequence: CSVEVSGSAFGEKLFF. The CDR3 DNA sequence: TGCAGCGTTGAAGTCTCAGGGTCAGCTTTTGGTGAAAAACTGTTTTTT.

The V and J genes are TRBV6-5 and TRBJ1-2, with 10 nucleotides matching TRBD1. Unmatched junction bases numbered 3, after V lost 0 bases and J lost 8 bases. CDR3 size: 14 residues. Germline V CDR1 and CDR2: MNHEY, SVGAGI. The CDR3 nucleotides are TGTGCCAGCAGTTACTCGGGGACAGGGGAAGGCTACACCTTC. Residues: CASSYSGTGEGYTF.

The V call is TRBV28, the J call TRBJ1-4, with 8 bases fitting TRBD1. The germline gives CDR1 MDHEN, CDR2 SYDVKM. The V gene end was trimmed by 6 bases and the J gene end by 8 bases; junction bases not matched to a gene: 8. This CDR3 has 14 residues. The CDR3 bases are TGTGCCAGCAGCAGGACAGGGTCCGGGGAAAAACTGTTTTTT. This sequence encodes CASSRTGSGEKLFF.

The J gene is TRBJ1-4, the V gene TRBV6-1; no firm D call. CDR1 is MNHNS, CDR2 SASEGT, per germline. CDR3 length: 14 amino acids. The V gene lost 5 bases and the J gene lost 4 bases, with 11 bases spanning the gap. The CDR3 nucleotides read TGTGCCAGCAGTCCCGCCGGGAGTAATGAAAAACTGTTTTTT. Amino acid sequence: CASSPAGSNEKLFF.

Concerning this clone: Other nucleotide sequences from this sample produce the same CDR3. This chain uses TRBV4-3 with TRBJ1-1; 8 bases map to TRBD1. CDR3 length: 14 amino acids. Germline CDR1 is LGHNA and CDR2 is YSLEER. With 4 bases clipped from V and 8 bases from J, the junction kept 9 bases outside the gene matches. CDR3 amino acids: CASSRDLGTGEAFF. The DNA of the CDR3 is TGCGCCAGCAGCCGAGACCTTGGGACAGGCGAAGCTTTCTTT.